A single sample gave rise to the 23 T cell receptor beta chains below, sequenced in a study of T cells in women clearing cervical HPV infection. Measured with immunoSEQ multiplex PCR; TCRdb has only the in-frame clones, and not every one. The table for this sample gives approximately 18,000 clones. The sample was blood buffy coat. The receptors shown here come from a woman aged 18 to 75 with a cervical HPV16 infection that either progressed to CIN3+ or cleared (not recorded which).

A note on this clone: The CDR3 end falls 3 residues outside the read, so it is completed with the germline J gene. This chain uses TRBV27 with TRBJ2-7; TRBD2 might be the D (6 bases). The V and J ends lost 0 bases and 2 bases respectively, with 11 bases between them. The CDR3 has 15 amino acids. Germline CDR1 is MNHEY and CDR2 is SMNVEV (reference sequence). The CDR3 is CASSLSSGQAYEQYF. Incomplete CDR3 DNA: TGTGCCAGCAGTTTATCAAGCGGGCAGGCCTACGAG.

As for this clone: The read gets to within 3 residues of the CDR3 end, and the germline J gene fills in the rest. The chain couples TRBV7-3 to TRBJ1-5, with 12 bases fitting TRBD1. The germline gives CDR1 SGHTA, CDR2 FQGTGA. V lost 1 base, J lost 0 bases, and 10 bases stayed unmatched. The length of the CDR3 is 20 residues. The sequenced CDR3 bases are TGTGCCAGCAGCTTAAGTGGGGGACAGGGGGCCTATTATAGCAATCAGCCC. It codes for CASSLSGGQGAYYSNQP. The complete CDR3 protein is CASSLSGGQGAYYSNQPQHF.

Turning to this clone: Coverage ceases 3 residues before the CDR3 finishes, and the germline J gene fills in the end. The chain couples TRBV3-1 (or the pseudogene TRBV3-2) to TRBJ1-2; D is unresolved. The germline gives CDR1 LGHDT, CDR2 YNNKEL (reference sequence). V lost 0 bases and J 7 bases, leaving 12 bases between the germline ends. This CDR3 contains 14 residues. The CDR3 bases that were read are TGTGCCAGCAGCCAAGATCGGGGAAGAAGTGGC. It yields the protein CASSQDRGRSG. The CDR3 in full is CASSQDRGRSGYTF.

Worth noting for this clone: The read halts 3 residues ahead of the CDR3 end, with the missing end drawn from the germline J gene. The chain employs TRBV7-9 and TRBJ2-2, with D perhaps matching TRBD1 (5 bases). Germline V gene data show CDR1 as SEHNR and CDR2 as FQNEAQ (reference sequence). V was trimmed by 5 bases and J by 10 bases, leaving 11 bases between them. The CDR3 extends over 12 amino acids. This CDR3 reads CASSVQDAELFF. The DNA read from the CDR3 is TGTGCCAGCAGCGTACAGGACGCGGAG. The full variable domain, rest sourced from reference TRBV7-9 and TRBJ2-2, is DTGVSQNPRHKITKRGQNVTFRCDPISEHNRLYWYRQTLGQGPEFLTYFQNEAQLEKSRLLSDRFSAERPKGSFSTLEIQRTEQGDSAMYLCASSVQDAELFFGEGSRLTVL.

On this clone itself: The read falls 3 residues short of the CDR3 end, and the missing part is taken from the germline J gene. The V call is TRBV2, the J call TRBJ2-5; D unresolved. V lost 4 bases and J lost 4, with 7 bases in between. Germline CDR1 is SNHLY and CDR2 is FYNNEI. The CDR3 length is 12 residues. This chain's CDR3 is CASSVSRETQYF. The CDR3 DNA, read in part, is TGTGCCAGCAGTGTTTCCCGAGAGACC.

CDR3 DNA (partial): TGTGCCAGCAGCTTAGGGGGACAGGGCGAA. Translation gives CASSLGGQGE. The full CDR3 protein is CASSLGGQGEAFF. J is TRBJ1-1 and V is TRBV7-9; 9 nucleotides align to TRBD1. The observed sequence ends 3 residues before the CDR3 terminus, with the missing tail filled in from the germline J gene. The CDR3 length is 13 residues. The germline CDR1 and CDR2 sequences are SEHNR and FQNEAQ (reference sequence). The variable domain in full, completed from reference TRBV7-9 and TRBJ1-1, reads DTGVSQNPRHKITKRGQNVTFRCDPISEHNRLYWYRQTLGQGPEFLTYFQNEAQLEKSRLLSDRFSAERPKGSFSTLEIQRTEQGDSAMYLCASSLGGQGEAFFGQGTRLTVV.

Concerning this clone: The CDR3 goes on 3 residues after the read ends, and that part is filled in from the germline J gene. The rearrangement links TRBV20-1 to TRBJ1-1; the D gene is possibly TRBD1 (6 bases). Germline values: CDR1 DFQATT, CDR2 SNEGSKA (reference sequence). Trimming shortened V by 1 base and J by 3 bases, and 6 bases separated the two germline ends. CDR3 size: 12 residues. CDR3 loop: CSARGTDTEAFF. The CDR3 DNA, read in part, is TGCAGTGCTAGAGGGACAGACACTGAA.

Concerning this clone itself: The CDR3 end is not reached by the read, which stops 3 residues before it; the germline J gene fills it in. This chain uses TRBV20-1 with TRBJ2-5, with 9 bases aligning to TRBD1. Germline-derived CDR1 and CDR2 are DFQATT and SNEGSKA (reference sequence). The J segment lost 5 bases and the V segment lost 4 bases, leaving 8 bases of the junction unmatched. The CDR3 is 14 amino acids. CDR3 sequence: CSAMGQGGLETQYF. The part of the CDR3 DNA that was read is TGCAGTGCTATGGGACAGGGCGGGTTGGAGACC.

Regarding this clone: The read comes to an end 3 residues before the CDR3 does, leaving the germline J gene to fill in the end. The V gene is TRBV20-1, the J gene TRBJ1-2; D gene unclear. Trimming took off 3 bases at V and 4 bases at J, with 3 bases between the two ends. The CDR3 spans 10 residues. The germline V gene has CDR1 DFQATT and CDR2 SNEGSKA (reference sequence). The CDR3 region is CSASRYGYTF. Partial CDR3 DNA: TGCAGTGCTAGTCGCTATGGC.

Concerning this clone itself: The CDR3 goes on 3 residues after the read ends, and that part is filled in from the germline J gene. The V and J genes are TRBV7-8 and TRBJ2-7; 9 bases fit TRBD1. The CDR3 is made up of 14 amino acids. Germline V gives CDR1 SGHVS, CDR2 FQNEAQ. The J segment lost 2 bases and the V segment lost 3 bases, leaving 2 bases of the junction unmatched. CDR3 in amino acids: CASSFGTGPYEQYF. The CDR3 DNA, read in part, is TGTGCCAGCAGCTTCGGGACAGGGCCCTACGAG. Variable domain in full (rest from reference TRBV7-8 and TRBJ2-7): GAGVSQSPRYKVAKRGQDVALRCDPISGHVSLFWYQQALGQGPEFLTYFQNEAQLDKSGLPSDRFFAERPEGSVSTLKIQRTQQEDSAVYLCASSFGTGPYEQYFGPGTRLTVT.

In the case of this clone: The read halts 3 residues ahead of the CDR3 end, with the missing end drawn from the germline J gene. The chain carries TRBV5-1 and TRBJ2-7, with 7 bases identical to TRBD1. This CDR3 comprises 15 residues. Germline-derived CDR1 and CDR2 are SGHRS and YFSETQ. The V and J ends lost 1 base and 2 bases, in that order; junction bases with no gene match: 6. This CDR3 is CASSLNSQGAYEQYF. CDR3 bases read: TGCGCCAGCAGCTTGAACTCGCAGGGGGCCTACGAG.

In regard to this clone: Read sequence stops 3 residues before the CDR3 end, and the germline J gene provides the missing end. The chain joins TRBV20-1 to TRBJ2-7, with 11 positions matching TRBD2. Looked up from germline, CDR1 is DFQATT and CDR2 is SNEGSKA (reference sequence). This CDR3 is 16 amino acids long. With 5 bases clipped from V and 2 bases from J, the junction kept 11 bases outside the gene matches. CDR3 residues: CSASLPLAGGPYEQYF. The sequenced part of the CDR3 DNA is TGCAGTGCTTCCCTCCCCTTAGCGGGAGGGCCCTACGAG.

Details on this clone: The read comes to an end 3 residues before the CDR3 does, leaving the germline J gene to fill in the end. V and J are TRBV24-1 and TRBJ1-2; TRBD1 might be the D (5 bases). Germline CDR1 is KGHDR and CDR2 is SFDVKD. This CDR3 spans 12 amino acids. Partial CDR3 DNA: TGTGCCACCAGTTTTGGGTGGGGCGGC. This sequence encodes CATSFGWGG. The whole CDR3 region reads CATSFGWGGYTF.

Note on this clone: With the read ending 3 residues before the CDR3 end, the germline J gene is used to fill in that end. The chain is built from TRBV20-1 and TRBJ2-5, with TRBD2 matching over 9 bases. The J segment lost 5 bases and the V segment lost 3 bases, leaving 13 bases of the junction unmatched. The CDR3 spans 16 residues. CDR1 and CDR2 from the germline V gene are DFQATT and SNEGSKA (reference sequence). The sequenced part of the CDR3 DNA is TGCAGTGCTAGCCCCGCTAGCGGGAAAGTAAAGGAGACC. Protein product: CSASPASGKVKET. The complete CDR3 reads CSASPASGKVKETQYF.

Details on this clone: The read gets to within 3 residues of the CDR3 end, and the germline J gene fills in the rest. The rearrangement uses TRBV5-5 and TRBJ1-1; perhaps TRBD1 as D (5 bases). Germline CDR1 reads SGHKS; CDR2 reads YYEKEE (reference sequence). V lost 1 base, J lost 1 base, and 8 bases lay in between. This CDR3 has 14 residues. The covered CDR3 bases are TGTGCCAGCAGCTTGCGACAGACGAACACTGAA. It encodes CASSLRQTNTE. Given in full, the CDR3 is CASSLRQTNTEAFF.

To note about this clone: The read falls 3 residues short of the CDR3 end, and the missing part is taken from the germline J gene. The chain couples TRBV5-6 to TRBJ2-7; the match to TRBD1 covers 7 bases. V was pared by 1 base and J by 0 bases, with 4 bases of the junction left unmatched. The germline CDR1 and CDR2 sequences are SGHDT and YYEEEE. The CDR3 sequence is 15 residues long. CDR3 region: CASSLSGTVSYEQYF. The sequenced part of the CDR3 DNA is TGTGCCAGCAGCTTGTCCGGGACAGTCTCCTACGAG. Full variable domain (rest looked up from reference TRBV5-6 and TRBJ2-7): DAGVTQSPTHLIKTRGQQVTLRCSPKSGHDTVSWYQQALGQGPQFIFQYYEEEERQRGNFPDRFSGHQFPNYSSELNVNALLLGDSALYLCASSLSGTVSYEQYFGPGTRLTVT.

Note on this clone: Coverage ceases 3 residues before the CDR3 finishes, and the germline J gene fills in the end. The rearrangement links TRBV2 to TRBJ1-1, with D hard to call. Germline V CDR1 and CDR2: SNHLY, FYNNEI. Trimming left V 8 bases short and J 4 bases short, with 17 bases between. The CDR3 is made up of 14 amino acids. CDR3 DNA (partial): TGTGCCAGCCTAAGTGGTCGAGGGTCCACTGAA. Translated, it gives CASLSGRGSTE. The full CDR3 is CASLSGRGSTEAFF.

Of note for this clone: The read gets to within 3 residues of the CDR3 end, and the germline J gene fills in the rest. This chain connects TRBV5-1 to TRBJ1-4, with D possibly TRBD1 on 5 matching bases. Germline values: CDR1 SGHRS, CDR2 YFSETQ. Between the trimmed V and J ends, which lost 1 base and 0 bases, there was a span of 10 bases. The CDR3 has 16 residues. The covered CDR3 bases are TGCGCCAGCAGCTTGTTAGGGGTTTCAACTAATGAAAAA. Amino acid sequence: CASSLLGVSTNEK. The CDR3 in full is CASSLLGVSTNEKLFF.

CDR3 region: CSASRGGEEKLFF. The CDR3 bases that were read are TGCAGTGCTAGTCGCGGGGGAGAGGAAAAA. This chain connects TRBV20-1 to TRBJ1-4; possibly TRBD1 for D (5 bases). The CDR3 end is not reached by the read, which stops 3 residues before it; the germline J gene fills it in. Trimming cost V 3 bases and J 8 bases, with 13 bases left between them. The CDR3 contains 13 residues. Per the germline V gene, CDR1 is DFQATT and CDR2 is SNEGSKA (reference sequence).

A remark on this clone: The read finishes 3 residues shy of the CDR3 end, and the germline J gene is used to complete it. At the DNA level, this CDR3 is encoded by other sequences in the same sample as well. The rearrangement joins TRBV30 to TRBJ2-7; 7 bases map to TRBD1. Germline V gene sequence: CDR1 GTSNPN, CDR2 SVGIG (reference sequence). This CDR3 is built from 15 residues. V lost 5 bases and J lost 2; bases outside the gene matches: 12. CDR3 bases read: TGTGCCTGGTCCACAGGGGCGCCGTACACCTACGAG. Residues: CAWSTGAPYTYE. The full CDR3 protein is CAWSTGAPYTYEQYF.

About this clone: The read ends 3 residues early relative to the CDR3; the germline J gene fills the gap. The chain employs TRBV7-2 and TRBJ2-3; D is possibly TRBD2 (6 bases). This CDR3 is built from 14 residues. Germline lookup yields CDR1 SGHTA and CDR2 FQGNSA. Trimming took off 5 bases at V and 2 bases at J, with 11 bases between the two ends. The CDR3: CASSQSSATDTQYF. CDR3 DNA (partial): TGTGCCAGCAGCCAATCTAGCGCCACAGATACG. Full variable domain (remainder filled in from reference TRBV7-2 and TRBJ2-3): GAGVSQSPSNKVTEKGKDVELRCDPISGHTALYWYRQSLGQGLEFLIYFQGNSAPDKSGLPSDRFSAERTGGSVSTLTIQRTQQEDSAVYLCASSQSSATDTQYFGPGTRLTVL.

A note on this clone: The read halts 3 residues ahead of the CDR3 end, with the missing end drawn from the germline J gene. V usage is TRBV5-1 and J usage is TRBJ2-4, with D possibly being TRBD1 (5 bases). Per the germline V gene, CDR1 is SGHRS and CDR2 is YFSETQ. The CDR3 has 14 residues. The ends were cut back, 6 bases at V and 9 bases at J, with 19 bases in the middle. The CDR3 bases that were read are TGCGCCAGCACTCTGGGGCGAGGAAATGGCATT. Protein: CASTLGRGNGI. Given in full, the CDR3 is CASTLGRGNGIQYF.

Note on this clone: The read comes to an end 3 residues before the CDR3 does, leaving the germline J gene to fill in the end. The V and J genes are TRBV7-2 and TRBJ2-1; perhaps D is TRBD1 or TRBD2 (5 bases each). This CDR3 comprises 13 residues. The V gene's germline CDR1 is SGHTA and CDR2 FQGNSA. Trimming left V 1 base short and J 9 bases short, with 10 bases between. This CDR3 is CASSLVSRGEQFF. The CDR3 bases that were read are TGTGCCAGCAGCTTAGTATCGAGGGGTGAG.